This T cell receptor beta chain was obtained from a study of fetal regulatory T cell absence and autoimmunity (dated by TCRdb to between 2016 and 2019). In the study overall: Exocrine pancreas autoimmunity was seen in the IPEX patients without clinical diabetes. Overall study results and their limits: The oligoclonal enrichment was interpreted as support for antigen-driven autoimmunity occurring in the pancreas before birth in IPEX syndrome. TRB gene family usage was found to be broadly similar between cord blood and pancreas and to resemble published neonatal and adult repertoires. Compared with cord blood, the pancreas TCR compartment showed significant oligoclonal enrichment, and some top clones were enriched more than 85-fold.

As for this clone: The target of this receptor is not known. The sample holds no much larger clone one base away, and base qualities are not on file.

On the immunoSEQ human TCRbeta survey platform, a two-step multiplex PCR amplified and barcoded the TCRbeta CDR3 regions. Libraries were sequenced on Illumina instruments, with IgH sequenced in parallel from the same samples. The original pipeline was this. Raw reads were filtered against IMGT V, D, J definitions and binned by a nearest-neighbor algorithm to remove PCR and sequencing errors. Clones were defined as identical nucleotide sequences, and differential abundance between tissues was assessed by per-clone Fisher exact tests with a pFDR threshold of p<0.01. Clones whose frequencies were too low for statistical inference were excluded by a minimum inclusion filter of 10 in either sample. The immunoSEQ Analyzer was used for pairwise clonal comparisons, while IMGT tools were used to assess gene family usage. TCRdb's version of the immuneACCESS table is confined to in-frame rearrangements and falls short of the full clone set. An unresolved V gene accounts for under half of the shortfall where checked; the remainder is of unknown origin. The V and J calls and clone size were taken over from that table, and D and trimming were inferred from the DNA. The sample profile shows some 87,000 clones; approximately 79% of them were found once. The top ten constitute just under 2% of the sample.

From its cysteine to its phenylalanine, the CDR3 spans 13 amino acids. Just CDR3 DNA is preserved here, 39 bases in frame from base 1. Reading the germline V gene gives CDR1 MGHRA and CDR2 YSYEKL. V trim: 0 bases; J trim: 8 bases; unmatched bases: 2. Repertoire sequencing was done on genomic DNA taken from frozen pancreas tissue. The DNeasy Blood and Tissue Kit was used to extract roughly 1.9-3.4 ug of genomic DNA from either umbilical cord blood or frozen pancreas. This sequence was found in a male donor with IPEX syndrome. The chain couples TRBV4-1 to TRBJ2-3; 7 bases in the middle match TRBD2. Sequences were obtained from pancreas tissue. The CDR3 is CASSQEGLGTQYF. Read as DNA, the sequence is TGCGCCAGCAGCCAAGAAGGACTAGGTACGCAGTATTTT.